These 2 T cell receptor beta chains were sequenced from one sample in a study of glioma-infiltrating T cells. Amplification of TCR alpha and beta CDR3 regions from RNA used iRepertoire nested multiplex PCR. TCRdb itself ran the multiplex PCR reads through MiXCR, one entry per CDR3 protein. The repertoire has more than 110,000 distinct CDR3 sequences, about 39% of them found once; the top ten carry 20% to 25%. The sequenced sample was glioma tissue, nonneoplastic brain tissue, or PBMCs (not recorded which). The receptor source for this set is a human donor with low-grade glioma or glioblastoma, undergoing nonglioma brain surgery, or in good health (not recorded which).

The table lists this clonotype with a few counts. The CDR3 DNA reads as TGTGCCAGCAGCATGTCTGGGGCCAACGTCCTGACTTTC. Residues: CASSMSGANVLTF. The V gene is TRBV6-2 or TRBV6-3, the J gene TRBJ2-6; D is unresolved. This CDR3 spans 13 amino acids. Between the trimmed V and J ends, which lost 6 bases and 1 base, there was a span of 4 bases. Per the germline V gene, CDR1 is MNHEY and CDR2 is SVGEGT.

The sample holds a few counts of this clonotype. The chain recombines TRBV6-1 with TRBJ2-1; D remains unclear. Trimming cost V 8 bases and J 7 bases, with 6 bases left between them. The CDR3 consists of 10 residues. Germline CDR1 and CDR2: MNHNS and SASEGT. CDR3 in amino acids: CASEGNEQFF. The CDR3, as DNA: TGTGCCAGCGAAGGAAATGAGCAGTTCTTC.